This is a list of T cell receptor beta chains from one sample in a study of blood T cell repertoires in COVID-19. Using immunoSEQ multiplex PCR, the repertoire was profiled, and TCRdb retains in-frame clones only, with some absent. Of roughly 81,000 clones in the sample, over 80% were seen once. The sample consisted of peripheral blood. The receptors originated from an older woman with acute or convalescent COVID-19. The CDR3 runs from the conserved cysteine through the conserved F or W. D genes are given only for firm matches. Part of the rows lack a size; the others show once, few, many or a class for expanded clones.

clone_size j_call d_call v_call cdr3_aa cdr3_nt
- TRBJ2-7 - TRBV12-3/TRBV12-4 CASSSDRGLDQYF TGTGCCAGCAGTTCCGACCGCGGGTTGGACCAGTACTTC
- TRBJ2-3 TRBD2 TRBV11-3 CASSPRGSGGLNTQYF TGTGCCAGCAGCCCCCGGGGCAGCGGGGGACTCAATACGCAGTATTTT
few TRBJ1-1 - TRBV10-3 CAISGQRSITEAFF TGTGCCATCAGTGGACAGAGATCTATCACTGAAGCTTTCTTT
- TRBJ1-4 - TRBV18 CASSPKGGTGNEKLFF TGTGCCAGCTCACCGAAGGGCGGGACGGGTAATGAAAAACTGTTTTTT
- TRBJ1-6 - TRBV7-8 CASSLGLSSPLHF TGTGCCAGCAGTTTGGGACTCAGTTCACCCCTCCACTTT
- TRBJ1-5 TRBD1 TRBV4-2 CASSQTGVLGQPQHF TGTGCCAGCAGCCAGACAGGGGTACTAGGTCAGCCCCAGCATTTT
- TRBJ2-3 - TRBV10-3 CAISDGDTQYF TGTGCCATCAGTGACGGGGATACGCAGTATTTT
- TRBJ1-4 - TRBV29-1 CSVEGVGEKLFF TGCAGCGTCGAGGGGGTCGGCGAAAAACTGTTTTTT
- TRBJ2-3 TRBD1 TRBV5-4 CASSPGTDSDTQYF TGTGCCAGCAGCCCTGGGACAGATTCAGATACGCAGTATTTT
- TRBJ1-1 TRBD1 TRBV29-1 CSVRDRGLNTEAFF TGCAGCGTCCGGGACAGGGGGCTGAACACTGAAGCTTTCTTT
- TRBJ1-2 - TRBV7-9 CASSLTGQPNYGYTF TGTGCCAGCAGCTTAACCGGACAGCCAAACTATGGCTACACCTTC
- TRBJ1-4 - TRBV30 CAWSYLPSNEKLFF TGTGCCTGGAGCTATTTACCCTCAAATGAAAAACTGTTTTTT
- TRBJ1-5 TRBD1 TRBV6-5 CASSYSGTGVGQPQHF TGTGCCAGCAGTTACTCAGGGACAGGGGTCGGTCAGCCCCAGCATTTT
- TRBJ2-5 - TRBV28 CASSLRQGGGLQETQYF TGTGCCAGCAGTTTACGGCAGGGAGGAGGGCTCCAGGAGACCCAGTACTTC
- TRBJ2-3 TRBD2 TRBV10-3 CAISLAGSEDTQYF TGTGCCATCAGCTTAGCGGGGTCGGAAGATACGCAGTATTTT
once TRBJ1-1 TRBD1 TRBV6-5 CASSRTGDTEAFF TGTGCCAGCAGCCGGACAGGGGACACTGAAGCTTTCTTT
- TRBJ1-2 - TRBV13 CASSSQGIWGYTF TGTGCCAGCAGCTCACAGGGAATCTGGGGCTACACCTTC
- TRBJ2-2 TRBD1 TRBV4-1 CASREQTGSTGELFF TGCGCCAGCAGAGAACAGACAGGGAGCACCGGGGAGCTGTTTTTT
- TRBJ2-7 TRBD1 TRBV10-3 CAISRGQGSYEQYF TGTGCCATCAGTAGGGGACAGGGATCCTACGAGCAGTACTTC
- TRBJ1-1 - TRBV12-3/TRBV12-4 CASSFSTVAFF TGTGCCAGCAGTTTTTCTACGGTAGCTTTCTTT
- TRBJ2-2 - TRBV29-1 CSVDRENTGELFF TGCAGCGTTGACAGGGAGAACACCGGGGAGCTGTTTTTT
- TRBJ2-5 - TRBV9 CASSGSSQKTQYF TGTGCCAGCAGCGGGTCCAGTCAAAAGACCCAGTACTTC
- TRBJ2-7 TRBD1 TRBV7-9 CASTGRPGTATSYEQYF TGTGCCAGCACCGGACGGCCCGGGACAGCCACCTCCTACGAGCAGTACTTC
- TRBJ2-5 TRBD2 TRBV2 CASSDLRGGEETQYF TGTGCCAGCAGTGATCTGCGGGGGGGCGAGGAGACCCAGTACTTC
- TRBJ1-1 - TRBV5-1 CASSLGSGLITEAFF TGCGCCAGCAGCTTGGGGTCAGGGTTAATCACTGAAGCTTTCTTT
- TRBJ2-1 TRBD2 TRBV30 CAWKASGDNEQFF TGTGCCTGGAAGGCTAGCGGGGACAATGAGCAGTTCTTC
- TRBJ2-2 - TRBV5-1 CASSLNRAGGELFF TGCGCCAGCAGCTTGAACAGGGCGGGCGGGGAGCTGTTTTTT